This T cell receptor (beta chain) came from a study of control samples from healthy donors and cancer patients (dated by TCRdb to 2019 to 2021). Sequences MNHEY (CDR1) and SMNVEV (CDR2) are obtained from the germline V gene (reference sequence). The CDR3 contains 16 residues, cysteine and phenylalanine counted. Kept here is only the CDR3 DNA, which spans 48 bases and is read in frame from base 1. Trimming takes 5 bases from V and 5 bases from J, and the germline ends sit 20 bases apart. Regarding this clone: This receptor's antigen is unknown. No much larger clone exists at a distance of one base, and base qualities are not known. Other DNA sequences in the same sample also yield this CDR3.

The protocol used for the library was the immunoSEQ multiplex PCR assay. The source is immuneACCESS, and TCRdb retained only in-frame sequences with V and J called. Part of the clones is not carried over; for the studies checked, unresolved V genes explain less than half of this, and the remainder is unexplained. This sample is represented by around 42,000 clones; approximately 87% of them were singletons. The top ten clonotypes cover 47% of the sample. The receptor's source is a man aged 60 to 69 in good health. Sequencing was carried out using blood. Here the chain combines TRBV27 and TRBJ2-3; TRBD2 is possibly the D segment (7 matching bases). The sequenced DNA: TGTGCCAGCAGTAGACTAGGGGGGGCCCGGGAAGATACGCAGTATTTT. Translated, this is CASSRLGGAREDTQYF.